This TCR beta chain was found in a study of CD8 T cells in ankylosing spondylitis. Findings of the study overall: Among TCR beta sequences, a motif of several highly homologous variants appeared characteristic of ankylosing spondylitis blood. Significant enrichment of disease-linked clones was reported in matched ankylosing spondylitis synovial fluid.

For this clonotype: Its antigen is currently unknown.

Germline CDR1 SGHTA, CDR2 FQGTGA. The CDR3 extends over 14 amino acids. The V and J ends lost 5 bases and 6 bases respectively, with 11 bases between them. Quantitative 5'-RACE with molecular barcodes was used to make the TCR beta libraries. In TCRdb, the 5' RACE reads were re-called with MiXCR into one record per CDR3 protein. The sample comprises approximately 300,000 distinct CDR3 sequences, roughly 20% of which are singletons, and around 7.8% rests with the top ten. This TCR derives from a male donor with ankylosing spondylitis or in good health (not recorded which). Input material: blood, either unsorted or a sorted T cell fraction (not recorded which). The V and J genes are TRBV7-3 and TRBJ1-6; D may be TRBD1 (6 bases). The CDR3 DNA is TGTGCCAGCAGCCCACAGGGCCTTAATTCACCCCTCCACTTT. This translates into CASSPQGLNSPLHF.